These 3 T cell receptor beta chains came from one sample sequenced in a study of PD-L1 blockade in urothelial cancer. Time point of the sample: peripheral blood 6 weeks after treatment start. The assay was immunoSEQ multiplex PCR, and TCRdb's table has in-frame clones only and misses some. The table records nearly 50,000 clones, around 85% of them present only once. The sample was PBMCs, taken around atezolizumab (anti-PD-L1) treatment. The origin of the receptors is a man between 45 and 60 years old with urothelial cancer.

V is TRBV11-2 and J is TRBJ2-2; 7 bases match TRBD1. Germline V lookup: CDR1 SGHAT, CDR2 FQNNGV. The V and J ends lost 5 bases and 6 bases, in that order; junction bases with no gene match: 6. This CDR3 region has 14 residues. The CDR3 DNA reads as TGTGCCAGCAGCCCTTACAGGGGACCCGGGGAGCTGTTTTTT. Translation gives CASSPYRGPGELFF.

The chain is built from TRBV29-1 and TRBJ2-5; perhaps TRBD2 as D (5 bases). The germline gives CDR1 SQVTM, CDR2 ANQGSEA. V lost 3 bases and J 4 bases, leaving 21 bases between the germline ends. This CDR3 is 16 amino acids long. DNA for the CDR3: TGCAGCGTTGATGGGGTCCTAGCTTCCCCTAGAGAGACCCAGTACTTC. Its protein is CSVDGVLASPRETQYF.

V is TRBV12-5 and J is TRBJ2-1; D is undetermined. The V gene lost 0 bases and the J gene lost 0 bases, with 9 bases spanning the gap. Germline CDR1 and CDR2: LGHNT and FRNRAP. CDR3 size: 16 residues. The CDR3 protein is CASGLVRQVSYNEQFF. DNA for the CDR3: TGTGCTAGTGGTTTGGTACGTCAGGTCTCCTACAATGAGCAGTTCTTC.